These 9 T cell receptor beta chains were all obtained from the same sample, sequenced in a study of blood T cell repertoires in COVID-19. Here immunoSEQ multiplex PCR was the method, and the copy in TCRdb shows in-frame clones only, minus some. The repertoire holds 250,000 to 300,000 clones, with around 81% as singletons. The sample consisted of peripheral blood. The source is a woman aged 60-75 years with active or convalescent COVID-19.

The chain carries TRBV7-2 and TRBJ1-2, with a weak D call TRBD1 (5 bases). CDR1 SGHTA and CDR2 FQGNSA come from the germline V gene. This CDR3 region has 16 residues. V was trimmed by 1 base and J by 3 bases, leaving 15 bases between them. CDR3 sequence (DNA): TGTGCCAGCAGCTTAGAGAGCGGGGGAAGGTACTATGGCTACACCTTC. This translates into CASSLESGGRYYGYTF.

The chain combines TRBV7-8 with TRBJ1-2; no definite D call. Germline CDR1 SGHVS, CDR2 FQNEAQ. This CDR3 contains 13 residues. V dropped 5 bases and J dropped 6 bases, with 13 bases sitting between them. The DNA for the CDR3 is TGTGCCAGCAGCCCCAGAGACGGGAATGGCTACACCTTC. It specifies CASSPRDGNGYTF. The whole variable domain, filled in from reference TRBV7-8 and TRBJ1-2, reads GAGVSQSPRYKVAKRGQDVALRCDPISGHVSLFWYQQALGQGPEFLTYFQNEAQLDKSGLPSDRFFAERPEGSVSTLKIQRTQQEDSAVYLCASSPRDGNGYTFGSGTRLTVV.

The CDR3 loop is CASSERGREQYF. The CDR3 nucleotides read TGTGCCAGCAGTGAAAGGGGGCGCGAGCAGTACTTC. The chain uses TRBV6-1 and TRBJ2-7; 7 bases fit TRBD1. Trimming at V came to 2 bases and at J to 6 bases, leaving 1 base not matched to a gene. Germline CDR1 MNHNS, CDR2 SASEGT. The CDR3 loop spans 12 amino acids.

This sequence joins TRBV3-1 (or the pseudogene TRBV3-2) and TRBJ2-5; tentatively, D is TRBD2 (7 bases). Germline-derived CDR1 and CDR2 are LGHDT and YNNKEL (reference sequence). The CDR3 extends over 15 amino acids. The V and J ends lost 7 bases and 2 bases respectively, with 17 bases between them. CDR3: CASTRGANKQETQYF. The CDR3, as DNA: TGTGCCAGCACCCGGGGGGCGAACAAACAAGAGACCCAGTACTTC.

The gene calls are TRBV19 and TRBJ2-1; 8 nucleotides align to TRBD2. The CDR3 sequence is 17 residues long. V was pared by 3 bases and J by 2 bases, with 9 bases of the junction left unmatched. Germline-derived CDR1 and CDR2 are LNHDA and SQIVND (reference sequence). CDR3 sequence (DNA): TGTGCCAGTAGTATGATTAGCGGGGCCTTCACCTACAATGAGCAGTTCTTC. Its protein product is CASSMISGAFTYNEQFF.

The chain recombines TRBV9 with TRBJ2-2; D might be TRBD1 (6 bases). CDR1 and CDR2 from the germline V gene are SGDLS and YYNGEE. The CDR3 extends over 17 amino acids. Trimming cost V 0 bases and J 2 bases, with 14 bases left between them. CDR3 sequence: CASSVGWAGANTGELFF. CDR3 nucleotides: TGTGCCAGCAGCGTAGGATGGGCAGGGGCCAACACCGGGGAGCTGTTTTTT.

The J gene is TRBJ1-5, the V gene TRBV12-5, with 9 bases aligning to TRBD1. Germline V CDR1 and CDR2: LGHNT, FRNRAP. The CDR3 loop spans 15 amino acids. J gave up 6 bases and V 4 bases, and 7 bases lay outside the gene matches. Written as DNA, the CDR3 is TGTGCTAGTGGTTCACCCGGGACAGGGACTCAGCCCCAGCATTTT. It yields the protein CASGSPGTGTQPQHF.

This clone is deemed medium-sized. The chain combines TRBV27 with TRBJ2-7; 8 nucleotides agree with TRBD1. Trimming took 5 bases from V and 2 from J; bases not matched to a gene: 8. CDR3 length equals 15 residues. Germline CDR1 MNHEY, CDR2 SMNVEV (reference sequence). The CDR3 loop is CASSATTGVTYEQYF. In nucleotides, the CDR3 is TGTGCCAGCAGTGCGACGACAGGGGTGACCTACGAGCAGTACTTC.

The chain employs TRBV29-1 and TRBJ2-5; D is perhaps TRBD2 (6 bases). This CDR3 region has 13 residues. Germline CDR1 SQVTM, CDR2 ANQGSEA. The germline V and J ends were trimmed by 7 bases and 5 bases, with 17 bases remaining between them. CDR3 nucleotide sequence: TGCAGCGGTGCTAAGGGTCGGGGGGAGACCCAGTACTTC. It yields the protein CSGAKGRGETQYF.